This T cell receptor beta chain derives from a study of vaccination and CD4 T cells after COVID-19. Study findings and constraints: Analysis of convalescent patients found that 304 of 307 vaccine-specific clones were spike mono-reactive. Detection of a median around 85% of reactive clones in convalescent patients was confined to the period after vaccination.

Comment on this clonotype: Its antigen is currently unknown.

CD4+ T cells that had been cultured provided DNA sequenced with the Oncomine TCR Beta short-read assay. TCRdb used MiXCR to reprocess the PCR reads, holding one entry per CDR3 protein. Of roughly 15,000 distinct CDR3 sequences in the sample, approximately 70% were seen once. V lost 3 bases and J lost 3, with 12 bases in between. This CDR3 spans 14 amino acids. From germline, CDR1 is SGHRS and CDR2 YFSETQ. Treatment described: roughly 10-day PBMC culture with coronavirus spike peptide pools or control peptides (ViraFEST assay). Via ViraFEST, peptide pools expanded antigen-specific T cells before TCR sequencing. When about 10 days of culture had elapsed, CD4+ T cells were isolated by negative selection.

The chain uses TRBV5-1 and TRBJ2-5, with a possible D match to TRBD2 (5 bases). The sequencing input was CD4+ T cells from blood, cultured in vitro. This TCR derives from a human donor who had recovered from COVID-19. The CDR3 region is CASSSRPGKETQYF. CDR3 coding DNA: TGCGCCAGCAGCTCACGCCCGGGGAAAGAGACCCAGTACTTC.